This passage covers 26 T cell receptor beta chains from one sample sequenced in a study of cytomegalovirus exposure and HLA in healthy donors (dated 2017 in TCRdb). Libraries were prepared through the immunoSEQ multiplex PCR assay. For the multiplex PCR, a mixture combining 60 forward primers for TCR Vbeta segments and 13 reverse primers for TCR Jbeta segments was used. The immuneACCESS repertoire file appears here via TCRdb, limited to in-frame rearrangements. These files lack a portion of the clones; in checked studies, under half of the deficit traces to unresolved V genes, and the cause of the others is not known. This sample's clone table shows 38,000 or so clones. The top ten clones comprise approximately 9% of the sample. Sequences were obtained from PBMCs. These receptors all stem from a middle-aged man in good health and CMV-seropositive.

This sequence joins TRBV7-2 and TRBJ2-1, with TRBD2 matching over 7 bases. This CDR3 contains 16 residues. CDR1 and CDR2 from the germline V gene are SGHTA and FQGNSA. Germline trimming cut 1 base from V and 0 bases from J; bases unmatched to any gene: 3. In DNA form, the CDR3 reads TGTGCCAGCAGCTTAGACGGCGGGAGCTCCTACAATGAGCAGTTCTTC. Its protein product is CASSLDGGSSYNEQFF.

V gene TRBV7-8 combines with J gene TRBJ2-1; 12 nucleotides align to TRBD2. The CDR3 extends over 17 amino acids. After removal of 0 bases from V and 7 bases from J, the junction contained 7 bases not matched to a gene. Germline V CDR1 and CDR2: SGHVS, FQNEAQ. The CDR3 nucleotides are TGTGCCAGCAGCTTAGCGTTAAAGACTAGCGGGAGTAATGAGCAGTTCTTC. Translating gives CASSLALKTSGSNEQFF.

To note about this clone: A junction boundary mismatches the germline segment, possibly from a read error. This rearrangement joins TRBV9 to TRBJ2-1, with 7 bases that match TRBD2. This CDR3 region has 15 residues. Germline V gene data show CDR1 as SGDLS and CDR2 as YYNGEE. CDR3: CASSAEEGGYTEQFF. The CDR3 coding sequence is TGTGCCAGCAGCGCCGAGGAGGGAGGGTACACTGAGCAGTTCTTC. The full variable domain, in which reference TRBV9 and TRBJ2-1 provide the parts outside the CDR3, is DSGVTQTPKHLITATGQRVTLRCSPRSGDLSVYWYQQSLDQGLQFLIQYYNGEERAKGNILERFSAQQFPDLHSELNLSSLELGDSALYFCASSAEEGGYTEQFFGPGTRLTVL.

This chain links TRBV4-1 with TRBJ2-7; 7 bases map to TRBD2. This CDR3 spans 14 amino acids. Trimming removed 6 bases from V and 4 bases from J; junction bases left unmatched: 9. The germline V gene has CDR1 MGHRA and CDR2 YSYEKL. CDR3 sequence (DNA): TGCGCCAGCAGTCCGGGACTATCAGTTTACGAGCAGTACTTC. The encoded protein is CASSPGLSVYEQYF.

The chain carries TRBV11-2 and TRBJ2-1, with 10 bases identical to TRBD2. This CDR3 is built from 17 residues. V trimming: 1 base; J trimming: 9 bases; junction bases outside the gene matches: 12. Germline CDR1 reads SGHAT; CDR2 reads FQNNGV. CDR3 region: CASSLGPAGGPFGEQFF. In nucleotides, the CDR3 is TGTGCCAGCAGCTTAGGCCCAGCGGGAGGGCCTTTTGGTGAGCAGTTCTTC.

The genes are TRBV6-1 and TRBJ1-4; tentative D call: TRBD1 (6 bases). CDR1 is MNHNS and CDR2 is SASEGT in the germline V gene. The ends were cut back, 5 bases at V and 3 bases at J, with 13 bases in the middle. The CDR3 contains 15 residues. The CDR3 here is CASSPTGGPNEKLFF. CDR3 DNA sequence: TGTGCCAGCAGTCCCACGGGGGGGCCTAATGAAAAACTGTTTTTT.

The rearrangement joins TRBV7-2 to TRBJ2-1; 9 nucleotides match TRBD2. This CDR3 comprises 14 residues. CDR1 and CDR2 (germline): SGHTA, FQGNSA. The V segment lost 7 bases and the J segment 8 bases; nucleotides outside the gene matches: 9. The CDR3: CASTQGLATHEQFF. The CDR3 DNA is TGTGCCAGCACCCAGGGACTAGCAACCCATGAGCAGTTCTTC.

The chain combines TRBV12-5 with TRBJ1-4, with 9 bases that match TRBD1. This CDR3 has 14 amino acids. Germline CDR1 is LGHNT and CDR2 is FRNRAP. Trimming removed 1 base from V and 8 bases from J; junction bases left unmatched: 2. In DNA, the CDR3 is TGTGCTAGTGGTTTGGCGACAGGGGGGGAAAAACTGTTTTTT. Translated, it gives CASGLATGGEKLFF.

The J gene is TRBJ1-2, the V gene TRBV5-1; TRBD1 matches 9 bases. V was pared by 4 bases and J by 4 bases, with 8 bases of the junction left unmatched. Germline CDR1 is SGHRS and CDR2 is YFSETQ. This CDR3 is 15 amino acids long. CDR3 DNA: TGCGCCAGCAGCGAGGGACAGGGAGTTGGCTATGGCTACACCTTC. Its protein is CASSEGQGVGYGYTF.

V usage is TRBV5-1 and J usage is TRBJ2-1, with 7 positions matching TRBD2. The junction had 13 bases not matched to a gene; V was cut back by 0 bases and J by 4 bases. Germline CDR1 is SGHRS and CDR2 is YFSETQ. The CDR3 has 18 amino acids. The CDR3 region has the DNA TGCGCCAGCAGCTTGGCGCCCGGAGGAGGGAGGGGATACAATGAGCAGTTCTTC. Translating it yields CASSLAPGGGRGYNEQFF.

The rearrangement links TRBV27 to TRBJ2-3, with a tentative D call TRBD1 (5 bases). The V gene's germline CDR1 is MNHEY and CDR2 SMNVEV (reference sequence). The germline V and J ends were trimmed by 3 bases and 6 bases, with 13 bases remaining between them. CDR3 length: 14 amino acids. The CDR3, as DNA: TGTGCCAGCAGTTTCCAGGGCTCGCGGGATACGCAGTATTTT. It specifies CASSFQGSRDTQYF.

The genes are TRBV5-1 and TRBJ2-1; 12 bases map to TRBD2. This CDR3 comprises 14 residues. Germline V gene lookup returns CDR1 SGHRS and CDR2 YFSETQ. V lost 4 bases to trimming and J lost 7 bases; unmatched junction nucleotides: 3. CDR3 DNA: TGCGCCAGCAGCCCTAGCGGGAGGGAAAATGAGCAGTTCTTC. It translates to CASSPSGRENEQFF.

The chain recombines TRBV10-3 with TRBJ2-1; TRBD2 matches at 11 bases. V trimming: 5 bases; J trimming: 7 bases; junction bases outside the gene matches: 10. This CDR3 region has 16 residues. CDR1 is ENHRY, CDR2 SYGVKD, per germline. CDR3 sequence: CAISSALAGARNEQFF. CDR3 sequence (DNA): TGTGCCATCAGTTCCGCACTAGCGGGAGCACGGAATGAGCAGTTCTTC.

This chain connects TRBV29-1 to TRBJ2-5; 9 bases fit TRBD1. The J call is doubtful: the DNA matches TRBJ2-7 better. CDR3 length: 13 amino acids. Germline assignment: CDR1 SQVTM and CDR2 ANQGSEA. CDR3 bases: TGCAGCGTTCTCCGGGACAGGGTGGACGAGCAGTACTTC. Residues: CSVLRDRVDEQYF.

The chain recombines TRBV25-1 with TRBJ1-2, with D perhaps matching TRBD1 (5 bases). The V gene's germline CDR1 is MGHDK and CDR2 SYGVNS. V was cut by 4 bases and J by 5 bases, with 20 bases left in between. This CDR3 has 16 residues. CDR3 in DNA: TGTGCCAGCAGTGGGATCGGCAGGGTGGGGGGTTATGGCTACACCTTC. As protein: CASSGIGRVGGYGYTF.

The chain uses TRBV6-6 and TRBJ2-7; D gene unclear. The CDR3 is 12 residues long. CDR1 is MNHNY, CDR2 SVGAGI, per germline (reference sequence). The ends were cut back, 6 bases at V and 6 bases at J, with 12 bases in the middle. CDR3 nucleotides: TGTGCCAGCAGCCTCCGCCCTAGCGAGCAGTACTTC. Amino acids: CASSLRPSEQYF.

The chain recombines TRBV18 with TRBJ1-1, with unresolved D. The ends were cut back, 0 bases at V and 7 bases at J, with 15 bases in the middle. The germline gives CDR1 KGHSH, CDR2 LQKENI. The CDR3 contains 15 residues. In DNA, the CDR3 is TGTGCCAGCTCACCACCGAGTAGACTAATTGTTGAAGCTTTCTTT. It yields the protein CASSPPSRLIVEAFF.

The chain uses TRBV19 and TRBJ1-1; 11 positions agree with TRBD1. The CDR3 extends over 15 amino acids. Per germline, CDR1 LNHDA and CDR2 SQIVND (reference sequence). J gave up 4 bases and V 4 bases, and 5 bases lay outside the gene matches. The CDR3 DNA follows: TGTGCCAGTAGTAAGGGACAGGGGGGGTTCACTGAAGCTTTCTTT. Amino acid sequence: CASSKGQGGFTEAFF.

This chain uses TRBV18 with TRBJ2-1; tentatively, D is TRBD1 (6 bases). Germline CDR1 is KGHSH and CDR2 is LQKENI. CDR3 size: 13 residues. V shed 5 bases and J shed 8 bases, with 13 bases lying between them. The CDR3 sequence: CASSASGDDEQFF. The CDR3 DNA reads TGTGCCAGCTCAGCCTCAGGGGACGATGAGCAGTTCTTC.

The chain links TRBV27 to TRBJ2-5; maybe TRBD2 (7 bases). CDR1 and CDR2 from the germline V gene are MNHEY and SMNVEV (reference sequence). The CDR3 has 14 amino acids. Trimming shortened V by 5 bases and J by 11 bases, and 21 bases separated the two germline ends. In DNA, the CDR3 is TGTGCCAGCAGTCCGCGGGGGCCTTCAGGGGAGCAGTACTTC. Translating it yields CASSPRGPSGEQYF.

V is TRBV2 and J is TRBJ2-7, with D perhaps TRBD2 (6 bases). V was pared by 0 bases and J by 6 bases, with 15 bases between. The CDR3 has 15 residues. Looked up from germline, CDR1 is SNHLY and CDR2 is FYNNEI. The chain's CDR3 is CASSEARDGRFEQYF. In nucleotides, the CDR3 is TGTGCCAGCAGTGAAGCGCGGGACGGAAGGTTCGAGCAGTACTTC.

This chain links TRBV18 with TRBJ2-7; TRBD2 aligns across 8 bases. The J segment lost 4 bases and the V segment lost 4 bases, leaving 3 bases of the junction unmatched. CDR1 and CDR2 (germline): KGHSH, LQKENI. CDR3 length: 13 residues. As DNA, the CDR3 is TGTGCCAGCTCACGTCCTAGCGGGTACGAGCAGTACTTC. Translating it yields CASSRPSGYEQYF.

V usage is TRBV18 and J usage is TRBJ2-1; 8 nucleotides agree with TRBD1. The CDR3 loop spans 13 amino acids. Germline V gene data show CDR1 as KGHSH and CDR2 as LQKENI. Losses at the gene ends were 5 bases for V and 7 bases for J; bases not matched to a gene: 4. CDR3 nucleotides: TGTGCCAGCTCATGGACAGGGAGTAATGAGCAGTTCTTC. This gives the protein CASSWTGSNEQFF.

The chain recombines TRBV10-3 with TRBJ2-1, with TRBD1 matching 10 bases. V trimming: 6 bases; J trimming: 10 bases; junction bases outside the gene matches: 0. This CDR3 has 11 amino acids. Germline values: CDR1 ENHRY, CDR2 SYGVKD. This chain's CDR3 is CAIRTGGEQFF. The CDR3 DNA is TGTGCCATCAGGACAGGGGGCGAGCAGTTCTTC.

V is TRBV2 and J is TRBJ2-7; 8 positions match TRBD1. This CDR3 comprises 15 residues. The germline gives CDR1 SNHLY, CDR2 FYNNEI. Losses at the gene ends were 5 bases for V and 2 bases for J; bases not matched to a gene: 8. CDR3 coding DNA: TGTGCCAGCAGTAAACGGACAGGGTCGCCCTACGAGCAGTACTTC. Its protein product is CASSKRTGSPYEQYF.

V gene TRBV29-1 combines with J gene TRBJ1-1, with D possibly being TRBD1 (6 bases). The germline CDR1 and CDR2 sequences are SQVTM and ANQGSEA. The CDR3 contains 14 residues. The V end was cut by 5 bases, the J end by 4 bases, with 17 bases between. CDR3 sequence (DNA): TGCAGCGTTCTATTACAGGGTAGGGTCACTGAAGCTTTCTTT. Residues: CSVLLQGRVTEAFF.